The 9 T cell receptor beta chains below were found in one sample sequenced in a study of cytotoxic CD8 clonotypes in ibrutinib-treated CLL. Assay: immunoSEQ multiplex PCR; the TCRdb copy retains only in-frame clones and omits some. The data contain more than 140,000 clones, roughly 80% of them singletons. Sequenced material: PBMCs, taken after 12 months of ibrutinib treatment. The receptors stem from a human donor with chronic lymphocytic leukemia.

V usage is TRBV7-9 and J usage is TRBJ2-1; weak D call: TRBD2 (5 bases). The germline CDR1 and CDR2 sequences are SEHNR and FQNEAQ (reference sequence). V gave up 0 bases and J gave up 6 bases, with 15 bases separating them. This CDR3 spans 16 amino acids. CDR3 amino acids: CASSLALKLAANEQFF. The DNA of the CDR3 is TGTGCCAGCAGCTTAGCGCTCAAGCTAGCCGCCAATGAGCAGTTCTTC.

This clone has only one observation. This rearrangement joins TRBV6-4 to TRBJ2-1, with 10 bases identical to TRBD2. With V trimmed by 4 bases and J by 12 bases, 6 bases remained unmatched. The CDR3 runs 13 residues. The germline gives CDR1 MRHNA, CDR2 SNTAGT. CDR3: CASSGGPSGRQFF. The CDR3 DNA reads TGTGCCAGCAGTGGGGGGCCTAGCGGGAGGCAGTTCTTC.

The chain joins TRBV28 to TRBJ1-1; D is perhaps TRBD1 (6 bases). Trimming stripped 6 bases from V and 4 bases from J, with 21 bases between. The length of the CDR3 is 16 residues. Germline CDR1 is MDHEN and CDR2 is SYDVKM. The CDR3 protein is CASRHALIGGRTEAFF. In nucleotides, the CDR3 is TGTGCCAGCAGGCACGCCTTAATCGGGGGCCGCACTGAAGCTTTCTTT.

The V gene is TRBV5-1, the J gene TRBJ2-2, with 7 bases that match TRBD1. CDR3 size: 14 residues. Germline V gene data show CDR1 as SGHRS and CDR2 as YFSETQ. V shed 5 bases, J shed 5 bases, and the junction held 6 bases outside the gene matches. The CDR3 DNA sequence: TGCGCCAGCAGTCTACAGGGGTATACCGGGGAGCTGTTTTTT. Encoded protein: CASSLQGYTGELFF. The variable domain in full, completed from reference TRBV5-1 and TRBJ2-2, reads KAGVTQTPRYLIKTRGQQVTLSCSPISGHRSVSWYQQTPGQGLQFLFEYFSETQRNKGNFPGRFSGRQFSNSRSEMNVSTLELGDSALYLCASSLQGYTGELFFGEGSRLTVL.

This chain connects TRBV19 to TRBJ2-7; D gene unclear. V was trimmed by 2 bases and J by 0 bases, leaving 8 bases between them. CDR3 size: 14 residues. Germline assignment: CDR1 LNHDA and CDR2 SQIVND (reference sequence). The DNA for the CDR3 is TGTGCCAGTAGTATATTTGGCAGCTCCTACGAGCAGTACTTC. It is translated as CASSIFGSSYEQYF.

This chain connects TRBV7-2 to TRBJ2-2, with TRBD1 as a possible D gene (5 bases). CDR3 length: 12 residues. V shed 8 bases and J shed 7 bases, with 11 bases lying between them. Germline assignment: CDR1 SGHTA and CDR2 FQGNSA. As DNA, the CDR3 is TGTGCCAGCGAGCCAGGGATCGGGGAGCTGTTTTTT. As protein: CASEPGIGELFF.

V usage is TRBV7-9 and J usage is TRBJ1-5; TRBD1 is a possible D gene (6 bases). Germline V gives CDR1 SEHNR, CDR2 FQNEAQ (reference sequence). Trimming stripped 3 bases from V and 5 bases from J, with 11 bases between. There are 14 residues in the CDR3. CDR3 residues: CASSLPGDHQPQHF. Here the CDR3 DNA reads TGTGCCAGCAGCTTGCCAGGGGATCATCAGCCCCAGCATTTT.

This clone is a singleton in its sample. The chain links TRBV7-2 to TRBJ1-1; D is perhaps TRBD1 (5 bases). The CDR3 extends over 13 amino acids. The germline gives CDR1 SGHTA, CDR2 FQGNSA. Between the trimmed V and J ends, which lost 1 base and 4 bases, there was a span of 7 bases. CDR3: CASSLGQLTEAFF. CDR3 in DNA: TGTGCCAGCAGCTTAGGACAGCTCACTGAAGCTTTCTTT.

The chain uses TRBV7-9 and TRBJ2-7; D assignment may be TRBD1 or TRBD2 (6 bases each). Germline V gene lookup returns CDR1 SEHNR and CDR2 FQNEAQ (reference sequence). The V gene lost 6 bases and the J gene lost 2 bases, with 20 bases spanning the gap. The CDR3 is 16 amino acids. CDR3 DNA: TGTGCCAGCAGTCAACCGTCGGGGGCTTTGACCTACGAGCAGTACTTC. It yields the protein CASSQPSGALTYEQYF.